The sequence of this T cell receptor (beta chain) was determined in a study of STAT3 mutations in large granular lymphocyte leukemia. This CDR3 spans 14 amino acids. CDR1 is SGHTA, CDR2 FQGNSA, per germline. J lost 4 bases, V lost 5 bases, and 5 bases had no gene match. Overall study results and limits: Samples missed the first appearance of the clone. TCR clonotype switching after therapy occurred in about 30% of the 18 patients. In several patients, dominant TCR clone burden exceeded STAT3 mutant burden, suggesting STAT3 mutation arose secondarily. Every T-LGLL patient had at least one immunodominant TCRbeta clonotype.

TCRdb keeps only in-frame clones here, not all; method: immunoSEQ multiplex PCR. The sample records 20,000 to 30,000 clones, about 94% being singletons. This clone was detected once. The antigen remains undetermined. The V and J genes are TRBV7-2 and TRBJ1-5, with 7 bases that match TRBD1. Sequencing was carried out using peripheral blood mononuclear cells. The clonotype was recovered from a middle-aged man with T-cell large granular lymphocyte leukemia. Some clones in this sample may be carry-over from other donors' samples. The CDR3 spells CASSPGTANQPQHF. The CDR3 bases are TGTGCCAGCAGCCCCGGGACAGCAAATCAGCCCCAGCATTTT.